These T cell receptor beta chains were read from a single sample in a study of blood T cell repertoires in COVID-19. Sequenced by immunoSEQ multiplex PCR; TCRdb stores in-frame clones only, minus some. The sample yields over 50,000 clones, approximately 89% seen once. Sequencing was done on a sample of peripheral blood. The receptors here all came from a man aged 60 to 75 with acute or convalescent COVID-19. Both conserved end residues are part of each CDR3. D genes are given only for firm matches. Some rows mark clone size as missing; the rest say once, few, many or name a class of expanded clone.

size: .
J: TRBJ2-1
D: TRBD2
V: TRBV5-1
DNA: TGCGCCAGCAGCGATACTAGCGGGGGGGCCTGGTCCTACAATGAGCAGTTCTTC
CDR3: CASSDTSGGAWSYNEQFF

size: .
J: TRBJ1-1
D: .
V: TRBV7-3
DNA: TGTGCCAGCAGCTTAACATCGGACACTGAAGCTTTCTTT
CDR3: CASSLTSDTEAFF

size: .
J: TRBJ2-6
D: .
V: TRBV30
DNA: TGTGCCCTCAGTTCTGGGGCCAACGTCCTGACTTTC
CDR3: CALSSGANVLTF

size: .
J: TRBJ1-3
D: .
V: TRBV25-1
DNA: TGTGCCAGCAGTGAAACAGTCCCCCCTCCTGGAAACACCATATATTTT
CDR3: CASSETVPPPGNTIYF

size: once
J: TRBJ1-5
D: TRBD1
V: TRBV7-6
DNA: TGTGCCAGCAGCTTAGAGATGTGGACAGGTAGCAATCAGCCCCAGCATTTT
CDR3: CASSLEMWTGSNQPQHF

size: .
J: TRBJ1-1
D: TRBD1
V: TRBV5-1
DNA: TGCGCCAGCAGCTCCCGGGACAGAAGCATGAACACTGAAGCTTTCTTT
CDR3: CASSSRDRSMNTEAFF

size: .
J: TRBJ2-7
D: .
V: TRBV4-3
DNA: TGCGCCAGCAGCCAAGATTCGGGTGCCCTCTACGAGCAGTACTTC
CDR3: CASSQDSGALYEQYF

size: .
J: TRBJ2-3
D: .
V: TRBV4-3
DNA: TGCGCCAGCAGCCCAACAAAGGGGCCCACAGATACGCAGTATTTT
CDR3: CASSPTKGPTDTQYF

size: .
J: TRBJ2-7
D: TRBD1
V: TRBV15
DNA: TGTGCCACCAGCACGGACAGGGGATCCTACGAGCAGTACTTC
CDR3: CATSTDRGSYEQYF

size: .
J: TRBJ1-6
D: .
V: TRBV10-3
DNA: TGTGCCATCAGTGAGTCGAGGGACATAGGTTCACCCCTCCACTTT
CDR3: CAISESRDIGSPLHF

size: .
J: TRBJ1-1
D: .
V: TRBV2
DNA: TGTGCCAGCAGGCCTCGGGGGGGTGGTAACACTGAAGCTTTCTTT
CDR3: CASRPRGGGNTEAFF

size: once
J: TRBJ1-4
D: .
V: TRBV10-1
DNA: TGCGCCAGCAGACAAAGGTCTCGGACGGGAGATGAAAAACTGTTTTTT
CDR3: CASRQRSRTGDEKLFF

size: .
J: TRBJ1-2
D: TRBD1
V: TRBV30
DNA: TGTGCCTGGACGACAGGGTCCTATGGCTACACCTTC
CDR3: CAWTTGSYGYTF

size: .
J: TRBJ1-1
D: .
V: TRBV15
DNA: TGTGCCACCAGCAGAGATAATATGAACACTGAAGCTTTCTTT
CDR3: CATSRDNMNTEAFF

size: .
J: TRBJ1-4
D: .
V: TRBV10-3
DNA: TGTGCCATCAGTGAGGTTACAGGGACAACTAATGAAAAACTGTTTTTT
CDR3: CAISEVTGTTNEKLFF

size: .
J: TRBJ2-4
D: .
V: TRBV12-3/TRBV12-4
DNA: TGTGCCAGCAGGAAGACAGAAAACATTCAGTACTTC
CDR3: CASRKTENIQYF